The sequence of this T cell receptor (beta chain) was determined in a study of type 1 regulatory T cells. Study context: T-allo10 is an in vitro-generated, Tr1-enriched CD4 T cell product specific for alloantigen.

A single record per CDR3 protein comes from TCRdb applying MiXCR to the reads. The profile covers 2,600 or so distinct CDR3 sequences, with less than 7% appearing a single time and roughly 2% taken by the ten largest. This clonotype rates as medium-sized. Germline V gives CDR1 MGHRA, CDR2 YSYEKL. CDR3 size: 13 residues. The germline V and J ends were trimmed by 4 bases and 4 bases, with 10 bases remaining between them. The rearrangement uses TRBV4-1 and TRBJ1-2; tentatively, D is TRBD1 (5 bases). Material for sequencing was CD4+ T cells, either the whole sample or a sorted fraction (not recorded which). The receptor's source is a human donor in good health. This CDR3 reads CASSPVRGYGYTF. The CDR3 nucleotides are TGCGCCAGCAGCCCGGTAAGGGGCTATGGCTACACCTTC.